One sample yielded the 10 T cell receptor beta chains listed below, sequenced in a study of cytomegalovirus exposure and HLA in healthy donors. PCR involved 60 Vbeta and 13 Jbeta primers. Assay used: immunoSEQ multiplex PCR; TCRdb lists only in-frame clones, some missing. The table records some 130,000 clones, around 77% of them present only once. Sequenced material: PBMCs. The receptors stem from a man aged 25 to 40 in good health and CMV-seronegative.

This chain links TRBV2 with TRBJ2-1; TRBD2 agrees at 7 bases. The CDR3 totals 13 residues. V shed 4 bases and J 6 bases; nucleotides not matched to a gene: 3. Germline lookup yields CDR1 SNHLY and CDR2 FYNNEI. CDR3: CASSAGGLNEQFF. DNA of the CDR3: TGTGCCAGCAGTGCGGGAGGTCTCAATGAGCAGTTCTTC.

The CDR3 here is CASSSGAGGELFF. In nucleotides, the CDR3 is TGTGCCAGCAGTTCAGGGGCGGGCGGGGAGCTGTTTTTT. The V call is TRBV28, the J call TRBJ2-2, with D possibly TRBD1 on 6 matching bases. The CDR3 loop spans 13 amino acids. The V end was cut by 4 bases, the J end by 7 bases, with 10 bases between. The germline V gene has CDR1 MDHEN and CDR2 SYDVKM.

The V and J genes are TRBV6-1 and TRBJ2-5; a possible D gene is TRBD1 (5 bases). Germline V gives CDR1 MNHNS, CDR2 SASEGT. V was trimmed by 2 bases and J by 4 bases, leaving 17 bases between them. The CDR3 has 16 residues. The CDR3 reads CASSEPGRVLGETQYF. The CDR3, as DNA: TGTGCCAGCAGTGAACCGGGCAGGGTCTTAGGAGAGACCCAGTACTTC.

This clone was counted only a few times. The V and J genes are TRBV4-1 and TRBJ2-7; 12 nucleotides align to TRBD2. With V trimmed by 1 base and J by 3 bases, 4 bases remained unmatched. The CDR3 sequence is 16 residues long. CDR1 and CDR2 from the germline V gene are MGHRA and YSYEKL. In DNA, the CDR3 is TGCGCCAGCAGCCAAGCATTACTAGCGGGAGGCTACGAGCAGTACTTC. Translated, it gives CASSQALLAGGYEQYF.

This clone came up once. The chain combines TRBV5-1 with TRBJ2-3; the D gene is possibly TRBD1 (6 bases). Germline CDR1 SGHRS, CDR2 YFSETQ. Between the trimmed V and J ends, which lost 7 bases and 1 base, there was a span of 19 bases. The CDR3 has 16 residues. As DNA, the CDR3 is TGCGCCAGCTCATTCCGAGGGGCAGGGGGCACAGATACGCAGTATTTT. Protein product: CASSFRGAGGTDTQYF.

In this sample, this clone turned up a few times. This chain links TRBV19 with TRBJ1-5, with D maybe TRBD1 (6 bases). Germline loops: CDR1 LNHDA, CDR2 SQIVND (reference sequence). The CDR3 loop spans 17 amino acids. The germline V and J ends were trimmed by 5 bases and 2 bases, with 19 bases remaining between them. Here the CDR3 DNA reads TGTGCCAGTAGTCCCCGCCGGGACACTGGGCGCAATCAGCCCCAGCATTTT. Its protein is CASSPRRDTGRNQPQHF.

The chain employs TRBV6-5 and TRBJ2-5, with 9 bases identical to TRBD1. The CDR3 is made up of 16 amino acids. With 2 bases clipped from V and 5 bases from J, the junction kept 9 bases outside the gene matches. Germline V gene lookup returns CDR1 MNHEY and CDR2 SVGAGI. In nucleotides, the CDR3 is TGTGCCAGCAGTTACCCGACAGGGGGAGGTGGGGAGACCCAGTACTTC. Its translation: CASSYPTGGGGETQYF.

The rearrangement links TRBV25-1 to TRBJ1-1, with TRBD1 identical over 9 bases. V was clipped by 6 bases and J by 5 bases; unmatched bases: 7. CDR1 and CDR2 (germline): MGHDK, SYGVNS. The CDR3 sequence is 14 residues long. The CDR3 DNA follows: TGTGCCAGCAGGGACAGGGGCTCGGGGACTGAAGCTTTCTTT. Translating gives CASRDRGSGTEAFF. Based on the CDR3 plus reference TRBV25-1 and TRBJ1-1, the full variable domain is EADIYQTPRYLVIGTGKKITLECSQTMGHDKMYWYQQDPGMELHLIHYSYGVNSTEKGDLSSESTVSRIRTEHFPLTLESARPSHTSQYLCASRDRGSGTEAFFGQGTRLTVV.

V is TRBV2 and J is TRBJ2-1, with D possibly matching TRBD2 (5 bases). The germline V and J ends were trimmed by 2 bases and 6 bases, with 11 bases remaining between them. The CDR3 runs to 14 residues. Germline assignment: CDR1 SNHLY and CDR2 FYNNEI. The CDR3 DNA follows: TGTGCCAGCAGTGAACTCCGAGGAGGCAATGAGCAGTTCTTC. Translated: CASSELRGGNEQFF.

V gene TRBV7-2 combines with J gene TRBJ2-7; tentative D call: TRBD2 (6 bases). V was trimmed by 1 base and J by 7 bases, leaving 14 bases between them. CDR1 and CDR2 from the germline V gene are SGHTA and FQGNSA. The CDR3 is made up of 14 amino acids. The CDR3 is CASSLGSGAGEQYF. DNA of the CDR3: TGTGCCAGCAGCTTAGGGTCCGGGGCGGGAGAGCAGTACTTC. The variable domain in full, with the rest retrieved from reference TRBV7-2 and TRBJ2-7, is GAGVSQSPSNKVTEKGKDVELRCDPISGHTALYWYRQSLGQGLEFLIYFQGNSAPDKSGLPSDRFSAERTGGSVSTLTIQRTQQEDSAVYLCASSLGSGAGEQYFGPGTRLTVT.